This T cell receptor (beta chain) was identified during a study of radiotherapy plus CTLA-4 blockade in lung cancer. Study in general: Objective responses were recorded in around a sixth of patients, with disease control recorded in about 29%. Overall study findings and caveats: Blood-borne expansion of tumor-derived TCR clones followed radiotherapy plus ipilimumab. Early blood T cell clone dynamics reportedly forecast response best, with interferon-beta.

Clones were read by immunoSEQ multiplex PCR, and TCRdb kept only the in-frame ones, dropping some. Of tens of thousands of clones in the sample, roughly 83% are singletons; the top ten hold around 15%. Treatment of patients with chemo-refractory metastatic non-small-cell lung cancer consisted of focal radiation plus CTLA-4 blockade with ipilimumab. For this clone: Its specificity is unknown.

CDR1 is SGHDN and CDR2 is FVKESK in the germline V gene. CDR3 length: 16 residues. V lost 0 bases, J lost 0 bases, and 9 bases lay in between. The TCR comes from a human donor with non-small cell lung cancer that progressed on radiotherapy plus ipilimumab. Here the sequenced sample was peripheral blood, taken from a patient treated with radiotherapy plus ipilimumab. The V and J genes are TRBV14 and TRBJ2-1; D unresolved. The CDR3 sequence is CASSQDHWSSYNEQFF. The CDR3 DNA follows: TGTGCCAGCAGCCAAGATCACTGGAGCTCCTACAATGAGCAGTTCTTC.